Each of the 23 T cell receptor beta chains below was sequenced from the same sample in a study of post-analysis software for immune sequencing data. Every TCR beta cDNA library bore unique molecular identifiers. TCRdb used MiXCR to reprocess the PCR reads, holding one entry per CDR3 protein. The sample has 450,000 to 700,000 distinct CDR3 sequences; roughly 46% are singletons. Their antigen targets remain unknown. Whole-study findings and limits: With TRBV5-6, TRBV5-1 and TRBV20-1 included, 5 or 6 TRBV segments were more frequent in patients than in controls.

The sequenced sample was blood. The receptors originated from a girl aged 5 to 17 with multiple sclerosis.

The CDR3 coding sequence is TGTGCCAGCTCCCTTTTTGGCCGACAGGGGGGTGGCTACACCTTC. It yields the protein CASSLFGRQGGGYTF. The V gene is TRBV12-3 or TRBV12-4, the J gene TRBJ1-2, with 9 bases that match TRBD1. The V segment lost 8 bases and the J segment 7 bases; nucleotides outside the gene matches: 14. This CDR3 spans 15 amino acids.

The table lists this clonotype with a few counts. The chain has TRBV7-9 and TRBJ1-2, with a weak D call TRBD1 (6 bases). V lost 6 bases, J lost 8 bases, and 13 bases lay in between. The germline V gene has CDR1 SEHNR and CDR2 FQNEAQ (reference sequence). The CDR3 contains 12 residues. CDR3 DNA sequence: TGTGCCAGCAGTTCGGGGGCTCGGGGCTACACCTTC. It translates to CASSSGARGYTF.

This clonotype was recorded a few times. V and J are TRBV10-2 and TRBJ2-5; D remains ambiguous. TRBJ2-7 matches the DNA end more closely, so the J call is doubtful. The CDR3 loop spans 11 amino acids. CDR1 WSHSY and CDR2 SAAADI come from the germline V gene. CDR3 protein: CASSRAPEQYF. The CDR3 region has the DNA TGCGCCAGCTCAAGGGCCCCCGAGCAGTACTTC.

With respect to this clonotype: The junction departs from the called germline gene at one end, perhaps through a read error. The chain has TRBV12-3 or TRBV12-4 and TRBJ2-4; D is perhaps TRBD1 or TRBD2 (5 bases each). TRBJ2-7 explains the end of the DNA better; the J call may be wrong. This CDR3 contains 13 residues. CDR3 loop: CAGSLRGVYEQYF. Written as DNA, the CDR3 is TGTGCCGGCAGTTTAAGGGGAGTCTACGAGCAGTACTTC.

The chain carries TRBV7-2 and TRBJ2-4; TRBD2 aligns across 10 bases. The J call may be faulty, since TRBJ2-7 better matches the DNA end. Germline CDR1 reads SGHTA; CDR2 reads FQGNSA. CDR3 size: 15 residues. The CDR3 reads CASSPSASGGFEQYF. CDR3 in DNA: TGTGCCAGCAGCCCATCGGCTAGCGGGGGCTTCGAGCAGTACTTC.

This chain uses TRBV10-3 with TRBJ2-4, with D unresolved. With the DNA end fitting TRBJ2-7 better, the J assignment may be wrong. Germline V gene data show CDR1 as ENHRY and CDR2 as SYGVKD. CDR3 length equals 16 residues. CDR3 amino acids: CAISDSSGGLGYEQYF. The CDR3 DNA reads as TGTGCCATCAGTGATTCCTCGGGTGGATTGGGGTACGAGCAGTACTTC.

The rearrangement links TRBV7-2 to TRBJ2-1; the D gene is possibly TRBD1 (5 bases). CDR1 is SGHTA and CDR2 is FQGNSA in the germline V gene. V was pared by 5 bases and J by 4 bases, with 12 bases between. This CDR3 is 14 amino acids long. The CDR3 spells CASSIQRQYNEQFF. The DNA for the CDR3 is TGTGCCAGCAGCATACAGAGACAGTACAATGAGCAGTTCTTC.

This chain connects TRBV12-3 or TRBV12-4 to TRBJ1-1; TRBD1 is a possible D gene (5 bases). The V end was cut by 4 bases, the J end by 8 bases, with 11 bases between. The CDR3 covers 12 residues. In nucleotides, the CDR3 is TGTGCCAGCAGTTGGGAGGGGTCGGAAGCTTTCTTT. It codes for CASSWEGSEAFF.

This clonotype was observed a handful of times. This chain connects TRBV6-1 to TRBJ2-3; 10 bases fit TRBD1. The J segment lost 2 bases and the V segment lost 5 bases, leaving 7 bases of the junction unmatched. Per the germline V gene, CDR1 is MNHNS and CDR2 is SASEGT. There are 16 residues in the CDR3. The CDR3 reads CASSPPGQGYTDTQYF. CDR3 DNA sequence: TGTGCCAGCAGTCCTCCGGGACAGGGGTACACAGATACGCAGTATTTT.

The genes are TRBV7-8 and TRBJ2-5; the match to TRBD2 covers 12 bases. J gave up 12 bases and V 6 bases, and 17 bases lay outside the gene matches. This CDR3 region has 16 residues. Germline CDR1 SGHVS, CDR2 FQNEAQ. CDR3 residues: CASSPSGGGFRGEEYF. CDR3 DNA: TGTGCCAGCAGTCCTAGCGGGGGGGGCTTCCGAGGTGAGGAGTACTTC.

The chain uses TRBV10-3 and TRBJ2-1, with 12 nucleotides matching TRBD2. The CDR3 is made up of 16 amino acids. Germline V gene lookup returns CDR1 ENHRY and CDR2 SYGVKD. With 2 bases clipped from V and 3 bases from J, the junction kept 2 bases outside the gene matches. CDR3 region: CAISERTSGVYNEQFF. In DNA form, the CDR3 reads TGTGCCATCAGTGAGAGGACTAGCGGGGTCTACAATGAGCAGTTCTTC.

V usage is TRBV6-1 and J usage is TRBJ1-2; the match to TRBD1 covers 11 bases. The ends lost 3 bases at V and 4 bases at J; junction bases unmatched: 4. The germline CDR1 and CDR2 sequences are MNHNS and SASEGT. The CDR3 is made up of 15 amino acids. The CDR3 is CASSEWDRGTYGYTF. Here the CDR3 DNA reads TGTGCCAGCAGTGAGTGGGACAGGGGGACCTATGGCTACACCTTC.

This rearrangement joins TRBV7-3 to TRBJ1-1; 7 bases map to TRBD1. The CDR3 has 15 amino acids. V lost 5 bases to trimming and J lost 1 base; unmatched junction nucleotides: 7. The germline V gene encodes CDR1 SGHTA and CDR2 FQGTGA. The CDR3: CASSIQGGQNTEAFF. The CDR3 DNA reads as TGTGCCAGCAGCATCCAGGGGGGGCAGAACACTGAAGCTTTCTTT. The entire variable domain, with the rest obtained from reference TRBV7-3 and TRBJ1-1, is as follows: GAGVSQTPSNKVTEKGKYVELRCDPISGHTALYWYRQSLGQGPEFLIYFQGTGAADDSGLPNDRFFAVRPEGSVSTLKIQRTERGDSAVYLCASSIQGGQNTEAFFGQGTRLTVV.

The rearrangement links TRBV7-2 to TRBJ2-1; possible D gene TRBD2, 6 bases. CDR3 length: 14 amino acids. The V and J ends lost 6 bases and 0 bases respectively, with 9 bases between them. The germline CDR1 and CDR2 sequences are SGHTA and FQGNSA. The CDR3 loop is CASRVAVSYNEQFF. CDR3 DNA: TGTGCCAGCAGGGTAGCGGTCTCCTACAATGAGCAGTTCTTC.

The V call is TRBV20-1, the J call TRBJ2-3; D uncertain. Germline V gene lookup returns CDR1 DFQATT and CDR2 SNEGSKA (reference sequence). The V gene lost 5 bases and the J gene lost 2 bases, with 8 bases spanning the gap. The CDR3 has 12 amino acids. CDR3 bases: TGCAGTGCTTCAACTAACACAGATACGCAGTATTTT. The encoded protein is CSASTNTDTQYF.

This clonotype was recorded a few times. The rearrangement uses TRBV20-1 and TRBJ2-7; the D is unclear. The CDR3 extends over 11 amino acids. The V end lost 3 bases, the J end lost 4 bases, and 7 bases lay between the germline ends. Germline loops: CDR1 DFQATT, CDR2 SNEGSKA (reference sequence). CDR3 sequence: CSASPLYEQYF. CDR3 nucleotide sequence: TGCAGTGCTAGTCCCCTGTACGAGCAGTACTTC.

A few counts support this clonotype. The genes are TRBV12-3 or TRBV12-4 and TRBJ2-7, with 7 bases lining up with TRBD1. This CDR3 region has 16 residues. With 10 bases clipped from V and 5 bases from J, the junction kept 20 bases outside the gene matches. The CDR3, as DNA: TGTGCCACCGGGACAGACTCACTCTCCCAGGGGCACGAGCAGTACTTC. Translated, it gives CATGTDSLSQGHEQYF.

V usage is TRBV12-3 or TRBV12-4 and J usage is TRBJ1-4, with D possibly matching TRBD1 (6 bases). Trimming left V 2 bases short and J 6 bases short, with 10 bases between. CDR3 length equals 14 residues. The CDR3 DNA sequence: TGTGCCAGCAGTTTACTGGCAGGGGATGAAAAACTGTTTTTT. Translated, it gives CASSLLAGDEKLFF.

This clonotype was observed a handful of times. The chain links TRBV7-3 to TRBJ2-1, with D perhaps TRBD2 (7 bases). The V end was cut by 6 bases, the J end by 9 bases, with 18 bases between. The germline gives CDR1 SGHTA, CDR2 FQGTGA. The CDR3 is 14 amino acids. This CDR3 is CASSQTGGRFEQFF. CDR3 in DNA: TGTGCCAGCAGTCAAACGGGGGGCCGGTTTGAGCAGTTCTTC. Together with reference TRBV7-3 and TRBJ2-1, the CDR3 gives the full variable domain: GAGVSQTPSNKVTEKGKYVELRCDPISGHTALYWYRQSLGQGPEFLIYFQGTGAADDSGLPNDRFFAVRPEGSVSTLKIQRTERGDSAVYLCASSQTGGRFEQFFGPGTRLTVL.

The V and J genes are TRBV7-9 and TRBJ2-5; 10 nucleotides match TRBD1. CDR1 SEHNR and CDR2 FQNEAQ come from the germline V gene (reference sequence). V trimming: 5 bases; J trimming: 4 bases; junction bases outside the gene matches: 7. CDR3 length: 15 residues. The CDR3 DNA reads TGTGCCAGCAGCCCGCCCTGGGACAGGGGAGAGACCCAGTACTTC. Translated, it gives CASSPPWDRGETQYF.

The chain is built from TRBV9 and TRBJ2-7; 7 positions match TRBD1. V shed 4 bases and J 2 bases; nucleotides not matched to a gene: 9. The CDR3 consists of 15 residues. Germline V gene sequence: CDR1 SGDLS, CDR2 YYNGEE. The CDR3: CASSISTGTAYEQYF. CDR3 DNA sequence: TGTGCCAGCAGCATTTCAACCGGGACAGCCTACGAGCAGTACTTC.

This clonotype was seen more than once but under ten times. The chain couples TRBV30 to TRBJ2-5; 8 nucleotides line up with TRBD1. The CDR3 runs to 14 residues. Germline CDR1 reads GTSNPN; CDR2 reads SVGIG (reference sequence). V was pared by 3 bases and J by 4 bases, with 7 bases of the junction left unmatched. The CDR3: CAWRGTGELETQYF. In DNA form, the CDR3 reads TGTGCCTGGAGAGGGACAGGCGAACTAGAGACCCAGTACTTC.

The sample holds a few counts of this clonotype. In DNA, the CDR3 is TGCAGCGTTGCAGGGGGCATTGAAGCTTTCTTT. This sequence encodes CSVAGGIEAFF. The chain uses TRBV29-1 and TRBJ1-1, with 8 bases fitting TRBD1. V shed 4 bases and J 7 bases; nucleotides not matched to a gene: 2. CDR1 is SQVTM, CDR2 ANQGSEA, per germline. The CDR3 loop spans 11 amino acids.